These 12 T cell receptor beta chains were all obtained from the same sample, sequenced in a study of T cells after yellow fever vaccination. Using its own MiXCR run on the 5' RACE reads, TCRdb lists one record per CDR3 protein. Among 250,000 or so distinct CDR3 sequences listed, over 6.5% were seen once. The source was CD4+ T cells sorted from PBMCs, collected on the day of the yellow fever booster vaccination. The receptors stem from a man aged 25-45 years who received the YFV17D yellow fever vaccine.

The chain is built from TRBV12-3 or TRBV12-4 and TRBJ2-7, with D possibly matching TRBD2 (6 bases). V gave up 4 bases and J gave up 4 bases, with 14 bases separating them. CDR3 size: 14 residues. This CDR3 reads CASSSGANRYEQYF. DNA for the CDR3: TGTGCCAGCAGTTCGGGAGCGAATAGGTACGAGCAGTACTTC.

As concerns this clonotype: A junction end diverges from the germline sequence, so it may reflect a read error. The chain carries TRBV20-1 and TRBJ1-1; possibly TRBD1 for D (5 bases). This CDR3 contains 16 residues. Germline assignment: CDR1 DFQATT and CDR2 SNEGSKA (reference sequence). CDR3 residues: CCASPGTVTMNTEAFF. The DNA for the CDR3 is TGCTGTGCTAGCCCCGGGACCGTAACAATGAACACTGAAGCTTTCTTT.

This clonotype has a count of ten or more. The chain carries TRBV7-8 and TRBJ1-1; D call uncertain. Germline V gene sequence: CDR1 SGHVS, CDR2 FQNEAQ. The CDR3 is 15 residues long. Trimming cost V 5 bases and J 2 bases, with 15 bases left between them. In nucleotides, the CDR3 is TGTGCCAGCAGCCGTGGGGAGGGATCAAACACTGAAGCTTTCTTT. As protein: CASSRGEGSNTEAFF. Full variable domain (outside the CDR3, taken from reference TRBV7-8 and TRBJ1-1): GAGVSQSPRYKVAKRGQDVALRCDPISGHVSLFWYQQALGQGPEFLTYFQNEAQLDKSGLPSDRFFAERPEGSVSTLKIQRTQQEDSAVYLCASSRGEGSNTEAFFGQGTRLTVV.

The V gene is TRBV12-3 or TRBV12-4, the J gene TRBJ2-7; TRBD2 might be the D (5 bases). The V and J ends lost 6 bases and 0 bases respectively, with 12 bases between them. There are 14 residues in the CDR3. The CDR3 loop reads CASRPGYFSYEQYF. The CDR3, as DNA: TGTGCCAGCAGGCCGGGATACTTCTCCTACGAGCAGTACTTC.

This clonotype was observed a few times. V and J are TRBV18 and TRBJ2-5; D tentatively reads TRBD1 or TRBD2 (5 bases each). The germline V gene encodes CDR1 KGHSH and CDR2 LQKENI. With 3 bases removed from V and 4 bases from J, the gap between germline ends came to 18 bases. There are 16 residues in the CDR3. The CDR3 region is CASSPQMKWGRETQYF. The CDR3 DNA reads TGTGCCAGCTCACCGCAAATGAAATGGGGGAGAGAGACCCAGTACTTC. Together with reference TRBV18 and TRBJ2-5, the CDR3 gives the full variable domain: NAGVMQNPRHLVRRRGQEARLRCSPMKGHSHVYWYRQLPEEGLKFMVYLQKENIIDESGMPKERFSAEFPKEGPSILRIQQVVRGDSAAYFCASSPQMKWGRETQYFGPGTRLLVL.

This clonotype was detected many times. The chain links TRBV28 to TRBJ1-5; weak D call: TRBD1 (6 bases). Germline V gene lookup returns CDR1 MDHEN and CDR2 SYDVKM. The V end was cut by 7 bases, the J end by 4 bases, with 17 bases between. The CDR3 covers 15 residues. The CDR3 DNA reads TGTGCCAGCAATGGGGGGGGCGTCGGTAATCAGCCCCAGCATTTT. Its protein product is CASNGGGVGNQPQHF. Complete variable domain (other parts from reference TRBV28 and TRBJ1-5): DVKVTQSSRYLVKRTGEKVFLECVQDMDHENMFWYRQDPGLGLRLIYFSYDVKMKEKGDIPEGYSVSREKKERFSLILESASTNQTSMYLCASNGGGVGNQPQHFGDGTRLSIL.

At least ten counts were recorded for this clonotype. In nucleotides, the CDR3 is TGTGCCAGCACCAGGGACACTCTCTACGAGCAGTACTTC. Translating it yields CASTRDTLYEQYF. V and J are TRBV5-6 and TRBJ2-7; the D gene is possibly TRBD1 (6 bases). CDR1 and CDR2 from the germline V gene are SGHDT and YYEEEE. This CDR3 spans 13 amino acids. V was trimmed by 6 bases and J by 3 bases, leaving 13 bases between them.

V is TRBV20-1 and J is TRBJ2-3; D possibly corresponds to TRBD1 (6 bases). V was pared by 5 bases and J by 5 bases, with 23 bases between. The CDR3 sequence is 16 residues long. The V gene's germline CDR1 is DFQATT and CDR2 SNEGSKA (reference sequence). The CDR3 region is CSAPGWGRGFGDTQYF. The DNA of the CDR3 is TGCAGTGCTCCCGGTTGGGGGCGCGGCTTTGGAGATACGCAGTATTTT.

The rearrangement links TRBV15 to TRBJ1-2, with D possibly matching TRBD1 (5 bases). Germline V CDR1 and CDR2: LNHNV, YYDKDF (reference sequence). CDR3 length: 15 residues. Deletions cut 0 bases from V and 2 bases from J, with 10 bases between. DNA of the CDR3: TGTGCCACCAGCAGAGATTATGGGGGGAACTATGGCTACACCTTC. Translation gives CATSRDYGGNYGYTF.

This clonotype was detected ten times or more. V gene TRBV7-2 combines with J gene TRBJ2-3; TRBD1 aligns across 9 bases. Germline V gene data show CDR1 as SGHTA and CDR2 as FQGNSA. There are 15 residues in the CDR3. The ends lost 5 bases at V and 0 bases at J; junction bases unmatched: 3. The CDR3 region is CASSHRGQSTDTQYF. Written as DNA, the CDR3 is TGTGCCAGCAGCCACAGGGGGCAGAGCACAGATACGCAGTATTTT.

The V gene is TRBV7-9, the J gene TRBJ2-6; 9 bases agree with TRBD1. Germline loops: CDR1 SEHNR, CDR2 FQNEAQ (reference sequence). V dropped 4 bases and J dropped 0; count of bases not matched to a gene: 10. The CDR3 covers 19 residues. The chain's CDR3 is CASSSRGQGGYSGANVLTF. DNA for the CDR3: TGTGCCAGCAGCTCGAGGGGACAGGGTGGTTACTCTGGGGCCAACGTCCTGACTTTC. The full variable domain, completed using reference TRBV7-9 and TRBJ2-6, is DTGVSQNPRHKITKRGQNVTFRCDPISEHNRLYWYRQTLGQGPEFLTYFQNEAQLEKSRLLSDRFSAERPKGSFSTLEIQRTEQGDSAMYLCASSSRGQGGYSGANVLTFGAGSRLTVL.

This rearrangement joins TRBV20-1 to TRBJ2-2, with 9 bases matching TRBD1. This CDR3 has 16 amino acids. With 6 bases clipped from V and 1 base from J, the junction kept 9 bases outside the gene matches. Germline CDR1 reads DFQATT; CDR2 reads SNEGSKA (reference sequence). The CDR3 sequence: CSANPGTGQNTGELFF. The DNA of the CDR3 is TGCAGTGCCAACCCTGGGACAGGGCAGAACACCGGGGAGCTGTTTTTT.